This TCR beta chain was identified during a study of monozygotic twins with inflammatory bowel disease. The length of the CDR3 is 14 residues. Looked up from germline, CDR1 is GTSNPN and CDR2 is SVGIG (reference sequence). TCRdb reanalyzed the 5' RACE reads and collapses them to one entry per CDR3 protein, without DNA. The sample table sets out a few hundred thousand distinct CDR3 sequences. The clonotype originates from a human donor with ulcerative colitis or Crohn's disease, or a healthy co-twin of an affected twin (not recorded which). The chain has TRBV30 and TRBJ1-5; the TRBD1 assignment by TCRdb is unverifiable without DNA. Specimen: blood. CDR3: CAWSSGLQNQPQHF. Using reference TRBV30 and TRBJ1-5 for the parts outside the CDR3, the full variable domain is SQTIHQWPATLVQPVGSPLSLECTVEGTSNPNLYWYRQAAGRGLQLLFYSVGIGQISSEVPQNLSASRPQDRQFILSSKKLLLSDSGFYLCAWSSGLQNQPQHFGDGTRLSIL.